This TCR beta chain appears in the sequencing data of a study of T cells in Graves' hyperthyroidism and ophthalmopathy. The sample holds a few counts of this clonotype. What it recognizes is unknown. A much larger clonotype is one base distant, so this may be a read error. PBMCs were sourced from less than 13 ml fresh peripheral blood. RNA transcripts provided the source from which TCR beta CDR3 regions were amplified. Carried out on the TCR CDR3, a first-round RT-PCR used the HTBI primer set. TCRdb itself ran the multiplex PCR reads through MiXCR, one entry per CDR3 protein. The top ten clones hold more than 25% of a sample with around 700,000 distinct CDR3 sequences, over 35% of them seen once. Whole-study findings and limits: Most thyroid clonotypes with frequency above 0.001 were detected in blood.

Germline assignment: CDR1 MGHRA and CDR2 YSYEKL. The CDR3 runs to 15 residues. Sequenced sample: blood. V gene TRBV4-1 combines with J gene TRBJ2-7; TRBD1 aligns across 12 bases. This sequence was found in a woman in her forties with Graves' hyperthyroidism. CDR3 sequence: CANSPPGQGAYEQYF. CDR3 DNA sequence: TGCGCCAACAGCCCCCCGGGACAGGGGGCGTACGAGCAGTACTTC.